One sample yielded the 31 T cell receptor beta chains listed below, sequenced in a study of PD-1 blockade in classical Hodgkin lymphoma. The assay was immunoSEQ multiplex PCR, and TCRdb's table has in-frame clones only and misses some. The table has 50,000 or so clones, 90% seen once; the top ten hold approximately 13%. Time point described: cycle 4 day 1 (C4D1), after less than 7 weeks of nivolumab. Each patient experienced a relapse that followed autologous stem cell transplantation, and brentuximab vedotin exposure varied. This specimen consisted of peripheral blood mononuclear cells (PBMCs), obtained before the fourth cycle of nivolumab. The receptors here all came from a human donor with classical Hodgkin lymphoma.

This chain links TRBV7-6 with TRBJ2-5; D uncertain. The CDR3 is 14 residues long. Deletions cut 1 base from V and 2 bases from J, with 8 bases between. Germline V CDR1 and CDR2: SGHVS, FNYEAQ. The CDR3 DNA reads TGTGCCAGCAGCTTAGGGGTTGGGCAAGAGACCCAGTACTTC. It translates to CASSLGVGQETQYF.

V is TRBV11-3 and J is TRBJ2-6; 8 bases line up with TRBD1. V trimming: 1 base; J trimming: 1 base; junction bases outside the gene matches: 6. CDR3 length: 18 amino acids. Per the germline V gene, CDR1 is SGHNT and CDR2 is YENEEA. CDR3 loop: CASSLGPRQGSGANVLTF. The CDR3 DNA reads TGTGCCAGCAGCTTAGGGCCCCGACAGGGGTCTGGGGCCAACGTCCTGACTTTC.

DNA for the CDR3: TGCGCCAGCGCCTCTCCCCATGAGCAGTTCTTC. Translation gives CASASPHEQFF. The genes are TRBV5-1 and TRBJ2-1; no definite D call. Trimming removed 7 bases from V and 8 bases from J, with 10 bases in between. The germline V gene has CDR1 SGHRS and CDR2 YFSETQ. The CDR3 is made up of 11 amino acids.

The V gene is TRBV10-3, the J gene TRBJ2-3, with D tentatively TRBD2 (7 bases). This CDR3 spans 15 amino acids. Trimming removed 10 bases from V and 3 bases from J, with 20 bases in between. The V gene's germline CDR1 is ENHRY and CDR2 SYGVKD. The CDR3 DNA follows: TGTGCCACCCGGGGGGCATGGGGTGTTACAGATACGCAGTATTTT. Amino acid sequence: CATRGAWGVTDTQYF.

Here the CDR3 reads CASGIGSQETQYF. In DNA, the CDR3 is TGTGCCAGCGGCATTGGGTCCCAAGAGACCCAGTACTTC. The chain employs TRBV11-3 and TRBJ2-5; D remains ambiguous. Germline V gene data show CDR1 as SGHNT and CDR2 as YENEEA. CDR3 length: 13 amino acids. V lost 8 bases and J 1 base, leaving 11 bases between the germline ends.

This CDR3 is CASSLVRNTEAFF. The CDR3 DNA sequence: TGTGCCAGCAGCTTGGTGAGGAACACTGAAGCTTTCTTT. This chain connects TRBV5-4 to TRBJ1-1; D is ambiguous. Germline CDR1 reads SGHNT; CDR2 reads YYREEE (reference sequence). The CDR3 is 13 amino acids. V was shortened by 0 bases and J by 1 base, with 4 bases between the two germline ends.

J is TRBJ2-3 and V is TRBV7-9; D gene uncertain. Germline assignment: CDR1 SEHNR and CDR2 FQNEAQ (reference sequence). This CDR3 has 15 residues. V lost 5 bases and J lost 1, with 13 bases in between. CDR3 region: CASSPSALGTDTQYF. The CDR3 DNA sequence: TGTGCCAGCAGCCCGAGCGCTTTGGGCACAGATACGCAGTATTTT. The full variable domain, with the rest looked up from reference TRBV7-9 and TRBJ2-3, is DTGVSQNPRHKITKRGQNVTFRCDPISEHNRLYWYRQTLGQGPEFLTYFQNEAQLEKSRLLSDRFSAERPKGSFSTLEIQRTEQGDSAMYLCASSPSALGTDTQYFGPGTRLTVL.

The chain employs TRBV28 and TRBJ2-7; the match to TRBD2 covers 11 bases. CDR1 and CDR2 from the germline V gene are MDHEN and SYDVKM. Losses at the gene ends were 5 bases for V and 2 bases for J; bases not matched to a gene: 8. This CDR3 is built from 16 residues. The CDR3 spells CASSRLAGSSAYEQYF. CDR3 nucleotide sequence: TGTGCCAGCAGTCGACTAGCGGGATCTTCGGCCTACGAGCAGTACTTC.

The chain is built from TRBV18 and TRBJ1-5; D is unresolved. CDR1 and CDR2 from the germline V gene are KGHSH and LQKENI. Deletions cut 2 bases from V and 5 bases from J, with 7 bases between. The CDR3 totals 13 residues. This CDR3 reads CASSPEPDQPQHF. In DNA form, the CDR3 reads TGTGCCAGCTCACCAGAACCCGATCAGCCCCAGCATTTT. The full variable domain, rest sourced from reference TRBV18 and TRBJ1-5, is NAGVMQNPRHLVRRRGQEARLRCSPMKGHSHVYWYRQLPEEGLKFMVYLQKENIIDESGMPKERFSAEFPKEGPSILRIQQVVRGDSAAYFCASSPEPDQPQHFGDGTRLSIL.

This clone was detected only a few times. The chain has TRBV13 and TRBJ1-1, with 8 bases identical to TRBD1. After removal of 4 bases from V and 9 bases from J, the junction contained 4 bases not matched to a gene. CDR1 and CDR2 from the germline V gene are PRHDT and FYEKMQ (reference sequence). The CDR3 runs to 12 residues. This chain's CDR3 is CASSYDRGKAFF. CDR3 DNA sequence: TGTGCCAGCAGCTACGACAGGGGCAAAGCTTTCTTT.

The V gene is TRBV14, the J gene TRBJ2-7, with TRBD1 matching 7 bases. After removal of 3 bases from V and 2 bases from J, the junction contained 10 bases not matched to a gene. The CDR3 totals 16 residues. The germline gives CDR1 SGHDN, CDR2 FVKESK. The CDR3 here is CASSQPGQRNPYEQYF. CDR3 bases: TGTGCCAGCAGCCAGCCGGGACAGCGAAACCCCTACGAGCAGTACTTC.

The chain joins TRBV21-1 to TRBJ2-5; the D segment call TRBD1 is taken from the table without a DNA check. TRBV21-1 is classified as a pseudogene. The length of the CDR3 is 22 residues. The chain's CDR3 is CASSKALLGSDLRGSPQETQYF. As DNA, the CDR3 is TGTGCCAGCAGCAAAGCGCTTTTGGGGTCCGACCTTAGGGGGAGCCCCCAAGAGACCCAGTACTTC.

This clone was recorded only once. This rearrangement joins TRBV29-1 to TRBJ2-2; 13 bases line up with TRBD2. Trimming removed 4 bases from V and 5 bases from J; junction bases left unmatched: 13. The CDR3 totals 18 residues. Germline-derived CDR1 and CDR2 are SQVTM and ANQGSEA. The CDR3 sequence: CSVAGEGLAGRGTGELFF. The CDR3 DNA follows: TGCAGCGTTGCAGGCGAGGGACTAGCGGGACGAGGGACCGGGGAGCTGTTTTTT.

This clone has just one count. The chain joins TRBV30 to TRBJ2-5; 8 bases are shared with TRBD2. Germline CDR1 is GTSNPN and CDR2 is SVGIG (reference sequence). The CDR3 extends over 15 amino acids. V dropped 5 bases and J dropped 4; count of bases not matched to a gene: 12. CDR3 loop: CAWDYGREWRETQYF. CDR3 nucleotides: TGTGCCTGGGATTACGGGAGGGAGTGGAGAGAGACCCAGTACTTC.

This rearrangement joins TRBV18 to TRBJ1-3, with D unclear. Trimming removed 0 bases at V and 0 bases at J, with 6 bases between. CDR3 size: 15 residues. The germline CDR1 and CDR2 sequences are KGHSH and LQKENI. For the CDR3, the DNA is TGTGCCAGCTCACCACCAAGAGGCTCTGGAAACACCATATATTTT. Translation: CASSPPRGSGNTIYF.

In this sample, this clone turned up many times. This chain links TRBV19 with TRBJ1-2; no clear D. Germline assignment: CDR1 LNHDA and CDR2 SQIVND (reference sequence). Trimming left V 7 bases short and J 5 bases short, with 17 bases between. The CDR3 is 14 residues long. The CDR3 bases are TGTGCCAGTACCCGCGACGAGGGCATTTATGGCTACACCTTC. Its translation is CASTRDEGIYGYTF.

This chain connects TRBV27 to TRBJ2-7, with 9 bases lining up with TRBD1. This CDR3 comprises 14 residues. The ends lost 4 bases at V and 6 bases at J; junction bases unmatched: 7. Germline CDR1 MNHEY, CDR2 SMNVEV (reference sequence). CDR3 sequence: CASSSQRGQGEQYF. CDR3 DNA sequence: TGTGCCAGCAGTTCCCAACGGGGACAGGGCGAGCAGTACTTC.

The chain joins TRBV6-1 to TRBJ2-1; 11 bases match TRBD2. Germline values: CDR1 MNHNS, CDR2 SASEGT. Unmatched junction bases numbered 8, after V lost 5 bases and J lost 8 bases. This CDR3 is built from 15 residues. The CDR3 DNA sequence: TGTGCCAGCAGTCTCTCCCCGGGACTAGCGGATGAGCAGTTCTTC. Residues: CASSLSPGLADEQFF.

The gene calls are TRBV21-1 and TRBJ2-7; the table's D gene call, TRBD1, was not cross checked with the DNA. TRBV21-1 is assigned pseudogene status. The CDR3 is 21 residues long. The CDR3 here is CASSKVDGRGQEGRRVGEQYF. In nucleotides, the CDR3 is TGTGCCAGCAGCAAAGTGGATGGCCGAGGACAGGAGGGGCGGAGGGTAGGCGAGCAGTACTTC.

The CDR3 protein is CASKRAGTGELFF. The CDR3, as DNA: TGTGCCAGCAAGCGGGCGGGCACCGGGGAGCTGTTTTTT. This chain links TRBV6-1 with TRBJ2-2, with D possibly matching TRBD2 (6 bases). V was clipped by 7 bases and J by 4 bases, with 10 bases between them. Germline CDR1 reads MNHNS; CDR2 reads SASEGT. The CDR3 spans 13 residues.

V is TRBV6-1 and J is TRBJ2-3; 9 bases match TRBD2. Germline CDR1 MNHNS, CDR2 SASEGT. V lost 3 bases to trimming and J lost 4 bases; unmatched junction nucleotides: 8. This CDR3 spans 16 amino acids. This CDR3 is CASSDFSGSGPDTQYF. The CDR3 coding sequence is TGTGCCAGCAGTGATTTTAGCGGGAGTGGACCAGATACGCAGTATTTT.

The chain is built from TRBV7-2 and TRBJ2-5; 9 bases agree with TRBD1. Per germline, CDR1 SGHTA and CDR2 FQGNSA. This CDR3 is 14 amino acids long. V gave up 1 base and J gave up 5 bases; unmatched junction bases: 2. CDR3 sequence: CASSLVGQGETQYF. CDR3 coding DNA: TGTGCCAGCAGCTTAGTGGGACAGGGTGAGACCCAGTACTTC.

J is TRBJ2-1 and V is TRBV11-3; tentative D call: TRBD1 (5 bases). Trimming took off 1 base at V and 9 bases at J, with 10 bases between the two ends. The V gene's germline CDR1 is SGHNT and CDR2 YENEEA. CDR3 size: 13 residues. CDR3 sequence reads: CASSLVQGSEQFF. The CDR3 DNA reads as TGTGCCAGCAGCTTAGTCCAGGGCAGTGAGCAGTTCTTC.

This clone was counted between two and nine times. The chain combines TRBV27 with TRBJ1-5, with 7 bases aligning to TRBD1. CDR1 and CDR2 (germline): MNHEY, SMNVEV (reference sequence). There are 13 residues in the CDR3. The ends lost 5 bases at V and 8 bases at J; junction bases unmatched: 6. The CDR3 loop reads CASSRGGWEPQHF. The DNA for the CDR3 is TGTGCCAGCAGTAGAGGGGGCTGGGAGCCCCAGCATTTT.

The gene calls are TRBV11-3 and TRBJ1-1; no firm D call. Germline-derived CDR1 and CDR2 are SGHNT and YENEEA. This CDR3 has 14 amino acids. Trimming shortened V by 1 base and J by 2 bases, and 8 bases separated the two germline ends. CDR3 amino acids: CASSLGGKNTEAFF. The CDR3 DNA follows: TGTGCCAGCAGCTTAGGGGGAAAAAACACTGAAGCTTTCTTT.

V usage is TRBV19 and J usage is TRBJ2-2; D possibly corresponds to TRBD2 (5 bases). The ends were cut back, 3 bases at V and 9 bases at J, with 14 bases in the middle. There are 14 residues in the CDR3. Germline assignment: CDR1 LNHDA and CDR2 SQIVND (reference sequence). CDR3 residues: CASSIRTPKRELFF. The CDR3 DNA reads as TGTGCCAGTAGTATCAGGACTCCAAAACGGGAGCTGTTTTTT.

The count of this clone is one. V and J are TRBV7-9 and TRBJ1-2, with 12 bases aligning to TRBD1. Germline lookup yields CDR1 SEHNR and CDR2 FQNEAQ (reference sequence). With V trimmed by 5 bases and J by 8 bases, 15 bases remained unmatched. CDR3 length equals 17 residues. The CDR3 protein is CASSQNLGTGGAWGYTF. CDR3 nucleotides: TGTGCCAGCAGCCAAAATCTAGGGACAGGGGGCGCATGGGGCTACACCTTC.

The gene calls are TRBV5-1 and TRBJ2-7; 7 bases align to TRBD2. Germline values: CDR1 SGHRS, CDR2 YFSETQ. V was pared by 0 bases and J by 0 bases, with 6 bases of the junction left unmatched. This CDR3 has 16 residues. The CDR3 bases are TGCGCCAGCAGCTTGGGTTCGGGAGGAAGCTCCTACGAGCAGTACTTC. Translation: CASSLGSGGSSYEQYF.

The rearrangement uses TRBV19 and TRBJ1-1, with D unresolved. The CDR3 is 14 residues long. Trimming left V 3 bases short and J 0 bases short, with 8 bases between. Germline CDR1 LNHDA, CDR2 SQIVND (reference sequence). CDR3 sequence (DNA): TGTGCCAGTAGTATCTCGGCTGTGAACACTGAAGCTTTCTTT. Its translation: CASSISAVNTEAFF. The whole variable domain, remainder taken from reference TRBV19 and TRBJ1-1, is DGGITQSPKYLFRKEGQNVTLSCEQNLNHDAMYWYRQDPGQGLRLIYYSQIVNDFQKGDIAEGYSVSREKKESFPLTVTSAQKNPTAFYLCASSISAVNTEAFFGQGTRLTVV.

CDR3 protein: CASSQISGRYNEQFF. The CDR3 DNA sequence: TGCGCCAGCAGCCAAATTAGCGGGCGCTACAATGAGCAGTTCTTC. The V call is TRBV4-1, the J call TRBJ2-1; TRBD2 matches 7 bases. This CDR3 comprises 15 residues. The V and J ends lost 2 bases and 3 bases, in that order; junction bases with no gene match: 4. The germline V gene has CDR1 MGHRA and CDR2 YSYEKL.

For this clone: The junction does not match germline at one end; this may be a read error. The rearrangement uses TRBV7-7 and TRBJ2-1; 8 bases fit TRBD2. The CDR3 totals 15 residues. Germline CDR1 and CDR2: SSHAT and FNYEAQ (reference sequence). CDR3 coding DNA: TGTGCTAGCAGCGACGGGACTAGCTCCTACAATGAGCAGTTCTTC. Residues: CASSDGTSSYNEQFF.